A single sample is the source of the 10 T cell receptor beta chains below, sequenced in a study of blood T cell repertoires in COVID-19. The assay was immunoSEQ multiplex PCR, and TCRdb's table has in-frame clones only and misses some. This table has 250,000 to 300,000 clones, under 90% appearing once. Sequencing was performed on PBMCs or T cells enriched from blood (not recorded which). The source of these receptors is a man aged 25 to 40 with acute COVID-19.

The CDR3 bases are TGTGCCAGCTCTCGCGGGACAGGGGACCACAATGAGCAGTTCTTC. Its translation: CASSRGTGDHNEQFF. The chain is built from TRBV18 and TRBJ2-1; 10 bases align to TRBD1. V lost 6 bases and J lost 5; bases outside the gene matches: 7. The CDR3 spans 15 residues. CDR1 and CDR2 from the germline V gene are KGHSH and LQKENI.

This rearrangement joins TRBV3-1 (or the pseudogene TRBV3-2) to TRBJ1-2; 8 bases fit TRBD1. With V trimmed by 1 base and J by 7 bases, 8 bases remained unmatched. Germline-derived CDR1 and CDR2 are LGHDT and YNNKEL (reference sequence). The CDR3 consists of 15 residues. CDR3 bases: TGTGCCAGCAGCCAAGTCGAACAGGGGGTAGGTGGCTACACCTTC. Its translation: CASSQVEQGVGGYTF.

This chain uses TRBV24-1 with TRBJ2-2; D perhaps matches TRBD1 (5 bases). The length of the CDR3 is 14 residues. Per the germline V gene, CDR1 is KGHDR and CDR2 is SFDVKD. Trimming cost V 5 bases and J 7 bases, with 13 bases left between them. This CDR3 is CATSVDSQGGELFF. In DNA form, the CDR3 reads TGTGCCACCAGTGTCGACAGCCAAGGCGGGGAGCTGTTTTTT.

A note on this clone: An end of the junction differs from the germline gene, which may be a read error. The chain uses TRBV5-1 and TRBJ2-4; D may correspond to TRBD1 or TRBD2 (5 bases each). CDR3 length: 14 residues. Germline-derived CDR1 and CDR2 are SGHRS and YFSETQ. The CDR3 nucleotides read TGTGCCAGCAGCTTGGGGCTAGCTGTAAACATTCAGTACTTC. Encoded protein: CASSLGLAVNIQYF.

Points on this clone: Its ends do not fully match the called genes, so a read error is possible. This chain links TRBV5-1 with TRBJ2-1, with D possibly TRBD1 on 5 matching bases. Germline CDR1 is SGHRS and CDR2 is YFSETQ. The CDR3 runs 15 residues. CDR3 DNA: TGTGCCAGCAGCTTGGCCTTCGTGGACACCAATGAGCAGTTCTTC. This encodes CASSLAFVDTNEQFF.

This chain connects TRBV12-5 to TRBJ1-3, with no clear D. This CDR3 comprises 14 residues. Germline CDR1 LGHNT, CDR2 FRNRAP. Between the trimmed V and J ends, which lost 2 bases and 0 bases, there was a span of 5 bases. CDR3 nucleotides: TGTGCTAGTGGTTTGTCGGGCTCTGGAAACACCATATATTTT. Its translation is CASGLSGSGNTIYF.

The genes are TRBV24-1 and TRBJ1-2, with D possibly being TRBD1 (6 bases). Per the germline V gene, CDR1 is KGHDR and CDR2 is SFDVKD. V was shortened by 0 bases and J by 3 bases, with 7 bases between the two germline ends. There are 14 residues in the CDR3. As DNA, the CDR3 is TGTGCCACCAGTGATTTGCAGGGGTACTATGGCTACACCTTC. It translates to CATSDLQGYYGYTF.

With regard to this clone: A read error may explain this, as a much larger clone is one base away. CDR3 protein: CASSADRGYGYTF. The CDR3 coding sequence is TGTGCCAGCAGTGCGGACAGGGGCTATGGCTACACCTTC. This chain links TRBV14 with TRBJ1-2; TRBD1 aligns across 9 bases. CDR3 length: 13 residues. J lost 4 bases, V lost 6 bases, and 3 bases had no gene match. Germline CDR1 reads SGHDN; CDR2 reads FVKESK.

The V gene is TRBV28, the J gene TRBJ2-5; 8 positions agree with TRBD2. V trimming: 2 bases; J trimming: 2 bases; junction bases outside the gene matches: 4. CDR1 and CDR2 (germline): MDHEN, SYDVKM. The CDR3 covers 15 residues. The CDR3 DNA reads as TGTGCCAGCAGTTTACCGGGGGGGGTTCAAGAGACCCAGTACTTC. Its translation: CASSLPGGVQETQYF.

The chain carries TRBV6-5 and TRBJ1-1, with a weak D call TRBD1 (6 bases). Trimming cost V 0 bases and J 3 bases, with 14 bases left between them. The germline V gene encodes CDR1 MNHEY and CDR2 SVGAGI. The CDR3 has 16 amino acids. The DNA of the CDR3 is TGTGCCAGCAGTTACTCGAGCGGGGGCCGCGACACTGAAGCTTTCTTT. As protein: CASSYSSGGRDTEAFF.